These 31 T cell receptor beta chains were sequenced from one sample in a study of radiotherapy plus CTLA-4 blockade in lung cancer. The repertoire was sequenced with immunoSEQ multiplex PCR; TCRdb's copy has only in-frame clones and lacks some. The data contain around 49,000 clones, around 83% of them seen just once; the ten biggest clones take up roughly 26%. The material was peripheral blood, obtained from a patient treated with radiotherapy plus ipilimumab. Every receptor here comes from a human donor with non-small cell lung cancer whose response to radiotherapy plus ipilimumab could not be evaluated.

The CDR3 region has the DNA TGTGCCAGCAGTTGGACAGGGGGGGCTAATGAAAAACTGTTTTTT. Its translation is CASSWTGGANEKLFF. The genes are TRBV27 and TRBJ1-4, with 10 positions matching TRBD1. The CDR3 is 15 amino acids. J gave up 3 bases and V 4 bases, and 2 bases lay outside the gene matches. Germline V gene sequence: CDR1 MNHEY, CDR2 SMNVEV (reference sequence).

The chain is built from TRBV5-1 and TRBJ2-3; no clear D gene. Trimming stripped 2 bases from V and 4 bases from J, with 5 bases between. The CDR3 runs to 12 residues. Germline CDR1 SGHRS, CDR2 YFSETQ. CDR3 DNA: TGCGCCAGCAGCTTTCGGTCAGATACGCAGTATTTT. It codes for CASSFRSDTQYF. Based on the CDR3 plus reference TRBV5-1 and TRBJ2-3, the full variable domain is KAGVTQTPRYLIKTRGQQVTLSCSPISGHRSVSWYQQTPGQGLQFLFEYFSETQRNKGNFPGRFSGRQFSNSRSEMNVSTLELGDSALYLCASSFRSDTQYFGPGTRLTVL.

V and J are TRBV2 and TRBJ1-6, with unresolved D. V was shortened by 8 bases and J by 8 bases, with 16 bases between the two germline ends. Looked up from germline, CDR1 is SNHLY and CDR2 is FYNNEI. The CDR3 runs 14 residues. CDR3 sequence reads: CASRTRARDSPLHF. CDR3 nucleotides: TGTGCCAGCCGCACCCGGGCGAGGGATTCACCCCTCCACTTT.

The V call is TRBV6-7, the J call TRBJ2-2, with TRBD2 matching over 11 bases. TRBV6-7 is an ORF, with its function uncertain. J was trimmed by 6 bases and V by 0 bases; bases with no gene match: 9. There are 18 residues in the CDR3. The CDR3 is CASSYSLATSGIAGELFF. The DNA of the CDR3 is TGTGCCAGCAGTTACTCTCTAGCGACTAGCGGGATTGCCGGGGAGCTGTTTTTT.

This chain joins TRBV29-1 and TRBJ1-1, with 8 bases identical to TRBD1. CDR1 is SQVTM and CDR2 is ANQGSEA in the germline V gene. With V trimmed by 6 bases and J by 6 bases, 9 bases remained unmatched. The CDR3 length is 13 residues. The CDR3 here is CSVGQGGLSEAFF. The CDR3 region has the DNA TGCAGCGTAGGACAGGGAGGATTGTCTGAAGCTTTCTTT.

CDR3 in amino acids: CASSLLPTTAANYGYTF. CDR3 DNA sequence: TGTGCCAGCAGTTTATTACCAACCACAGCAGCTAACTATGGCTACACCTTC. V gene TRBV28 combines with J gene TRBJ1-2; no clear D gene. Trimming shortened V by 1 base and J by 0 bases, and 15 bases separated the two germline ends. Germline CDR1 and CDR2: MDHEN and SYDVKM. The CDR3 length is 17 residues.

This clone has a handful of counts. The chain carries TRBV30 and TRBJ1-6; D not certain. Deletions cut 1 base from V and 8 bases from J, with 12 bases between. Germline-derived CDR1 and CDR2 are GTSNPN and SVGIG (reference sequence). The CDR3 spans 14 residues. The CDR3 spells CAWSGGGKDSPLHF. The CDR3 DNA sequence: TGTGCCTGGAGTGGGGGAGGGAAGGATTCACCCCTCCACTTT.

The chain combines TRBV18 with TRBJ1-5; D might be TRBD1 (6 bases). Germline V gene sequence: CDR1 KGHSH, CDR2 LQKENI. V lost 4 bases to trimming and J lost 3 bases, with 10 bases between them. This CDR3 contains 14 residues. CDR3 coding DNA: TGTGCCAGCTCACTACAGGGTAACAATCAGCCCCAGCATTTT. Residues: CASSLQGNNQPQHF. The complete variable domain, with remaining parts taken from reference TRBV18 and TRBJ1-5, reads NAGVMQNPRHLVRRRGQEARLRCSPMKGHSHVYWYRQLPEEGLKFMVYLQKENIIDESGMPKERFSAEFPKEGPSILRIQQVVRGDSAAYFCASSLQGNNQPQHFGDGTRLSIL.

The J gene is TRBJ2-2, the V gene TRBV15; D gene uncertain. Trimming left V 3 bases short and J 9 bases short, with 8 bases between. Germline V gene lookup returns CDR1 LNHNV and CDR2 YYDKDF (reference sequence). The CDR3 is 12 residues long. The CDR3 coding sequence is TGTGCCACCAGCAGGGTGGGCCGGGAGCTGTTTTTT. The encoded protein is CATSRVGRELFF.

The CDR3 DNA sequence: TGTGCCAGCAGCTTAATACAGGGATCATTCGGGGAGCTGTTTTTT. As protein: CASSLIQGSFGELFF. The chain links TRBV7-3 to TRBJ2-2; D might be TRBD1 (6 bases). Germline V lookup: CDR1 SGHTA, CDR2 FQGTGA. This CDR3 has 15 residues. Trimming removed 1 base at V and 7 bases at J, with 13 bases between. Using reference TRBV7-3 and TRBJ2-2 for the parts outside the CDR3, the full variable domain is GAGVSQTPSNKVTEKGKYVELRCDPISGHTALYWYRQSLGQGPEFLIYFQGTGAADDSGLPNDRFFAVRPEGSVSTLKIQRTERGDSAVYLCASSLIQGSFGELFFGEGSRLTVL.

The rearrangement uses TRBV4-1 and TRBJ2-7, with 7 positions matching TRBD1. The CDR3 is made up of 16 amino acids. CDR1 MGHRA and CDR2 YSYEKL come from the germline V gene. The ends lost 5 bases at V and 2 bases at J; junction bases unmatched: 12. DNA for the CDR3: TGCGCCAGCAGCGCTCGACAGGGCCCAGCGCCCTACGAGCAGTACTTC. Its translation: CASSARQGPAPYEQYF.

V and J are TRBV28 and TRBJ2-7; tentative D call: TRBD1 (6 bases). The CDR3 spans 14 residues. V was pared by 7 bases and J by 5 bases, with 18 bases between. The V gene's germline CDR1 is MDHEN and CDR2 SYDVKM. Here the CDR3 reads CASIDYRARHEQYF. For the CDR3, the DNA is TGTGCCAGCATCGATTACAGGGCCAGGCACGAGCAGTACTTC.

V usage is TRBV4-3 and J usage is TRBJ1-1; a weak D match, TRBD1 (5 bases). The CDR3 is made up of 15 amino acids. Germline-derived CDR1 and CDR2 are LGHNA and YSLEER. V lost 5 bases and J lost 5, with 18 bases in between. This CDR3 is CASSEGTGLGTEAFF. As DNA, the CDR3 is TGCGCCAGCAGCGAAGGAACAGGCCTGGGTACTGAAGCTTTCTTT.

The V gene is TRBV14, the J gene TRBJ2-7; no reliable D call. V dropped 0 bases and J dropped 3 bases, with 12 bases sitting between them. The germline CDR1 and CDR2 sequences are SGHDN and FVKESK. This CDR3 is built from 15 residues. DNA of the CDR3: TGTGCCAGCAGCCAAGAATATAACGCGAACTACGAGCAGTACTTC. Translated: CASSQEYNANYEQYF.

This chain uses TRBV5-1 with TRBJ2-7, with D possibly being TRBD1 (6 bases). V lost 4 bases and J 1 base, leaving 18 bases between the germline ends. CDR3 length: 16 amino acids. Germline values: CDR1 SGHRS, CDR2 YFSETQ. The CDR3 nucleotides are TGCGCCAGCAGCCAGGGGTGGGGTCAGGCGTCCTACGAGCAGTACTTC. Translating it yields CASSQGWGQASYEQYF.

As DNA, the CDR3 is TGCGCCAGCAGCCAAGATGGGGCGGGAGTCACCTACAATGAGCAGTTCTTC. Protein sequence: CASSQDGAGVTYNEQFF. This chain connects TRBV4-3 to TRBJ2-1; 7 bases fit TRBD2. From germline, CDR1 is LGHNA and CDR2 YSLEER. With V trimmed by 0 bases and J by 2 bases, 7 bases remained unmatched. This CDR3 is built from 17 residues.

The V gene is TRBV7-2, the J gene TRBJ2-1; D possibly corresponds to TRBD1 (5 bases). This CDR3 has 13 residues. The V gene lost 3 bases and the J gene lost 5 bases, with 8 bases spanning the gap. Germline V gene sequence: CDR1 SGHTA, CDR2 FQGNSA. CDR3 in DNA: TGTGCCAGCAGCTTCCAACAGGACAATGAGCAGTTCTTC. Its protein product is CASSFQQDNEQFF.

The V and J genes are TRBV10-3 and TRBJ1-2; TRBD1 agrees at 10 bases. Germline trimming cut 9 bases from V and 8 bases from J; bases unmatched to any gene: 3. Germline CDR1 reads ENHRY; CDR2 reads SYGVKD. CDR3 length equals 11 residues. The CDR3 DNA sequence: TGTGCCATAGACAGGGGGCACGGCTACACCTTC. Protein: CAIDRGHGYTF.

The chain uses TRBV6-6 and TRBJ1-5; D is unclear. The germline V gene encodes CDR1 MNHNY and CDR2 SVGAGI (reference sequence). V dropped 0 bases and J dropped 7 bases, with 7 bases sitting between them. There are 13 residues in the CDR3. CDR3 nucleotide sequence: TGTGCCAGCAGTTACTCGCCCGCGCAGCCCCAGCATTTT. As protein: CASSYSPAQPQHF.

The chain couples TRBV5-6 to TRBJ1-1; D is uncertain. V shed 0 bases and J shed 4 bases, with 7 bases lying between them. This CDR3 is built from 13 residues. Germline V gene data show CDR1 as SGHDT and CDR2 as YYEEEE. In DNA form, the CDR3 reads TGTGCCAGCAGCTTGGGTCTAATCACTGAAGCTTTCTTT. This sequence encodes CASSLGLITEAFF.

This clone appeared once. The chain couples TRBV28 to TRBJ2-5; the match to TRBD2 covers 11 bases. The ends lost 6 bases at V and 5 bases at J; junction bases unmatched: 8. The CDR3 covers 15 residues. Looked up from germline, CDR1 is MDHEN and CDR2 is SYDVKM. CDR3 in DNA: TGTGCCAGCAGCACACTAGCGGGAGTCCTTGAGACCCAGTACTTC. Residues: CASSTLAGVLETQYF.

The CDR3 loop is CASSVWGDEENIQYF. CDR3 in DNA: TGTGCCAGCAGCGTATGGGGGGATGAGGAAAACATTCAGTACTTC. The J gene is TRBJ2-4, the V gene TRBV9, with TRBD2 as a possible D gene (6 bases). Trimming shortened V by 1 base and J by 5 bases, and 13 bases separated the two germline ends. The CDR3 runs 15 residues. In germline, CDR1 is SGDLS, CDR2 YYNGEE.

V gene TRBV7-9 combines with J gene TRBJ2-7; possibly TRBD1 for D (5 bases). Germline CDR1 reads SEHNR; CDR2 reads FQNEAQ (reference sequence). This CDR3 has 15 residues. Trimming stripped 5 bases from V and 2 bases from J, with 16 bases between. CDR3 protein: CASSPSAGSTYEQYF. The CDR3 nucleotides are TGTGCCAGCAGCCCAAGCGCAGGGTCTACCTACGAGCAGTACTTC.

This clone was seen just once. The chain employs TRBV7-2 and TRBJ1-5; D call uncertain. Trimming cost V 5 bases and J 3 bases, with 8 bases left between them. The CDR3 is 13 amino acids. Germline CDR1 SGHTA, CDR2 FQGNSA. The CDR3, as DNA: TGTGCCAGCAGCGGCAGAACCAATCAGCCCCAGCATTTT. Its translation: CASSGRTNQPQHF.

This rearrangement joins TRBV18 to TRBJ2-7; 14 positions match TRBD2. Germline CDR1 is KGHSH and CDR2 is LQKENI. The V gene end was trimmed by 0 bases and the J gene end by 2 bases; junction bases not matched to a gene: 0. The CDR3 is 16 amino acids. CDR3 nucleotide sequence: TGTGCCAGCTCACCACCGGGACTAGCGGGAGCCTACGAGCAGTACTTC. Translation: CASSPPGLAGAYEQYF.

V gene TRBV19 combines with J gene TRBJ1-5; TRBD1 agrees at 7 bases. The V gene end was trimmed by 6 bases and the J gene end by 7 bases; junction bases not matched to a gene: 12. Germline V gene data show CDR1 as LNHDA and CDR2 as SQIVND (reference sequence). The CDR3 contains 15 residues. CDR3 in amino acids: CASSPQGLGSQPQHF. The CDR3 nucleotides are TGTGCCAGTAGCCCACAGGGGTTAGGATCCCAGCCCCAGCATTTT.

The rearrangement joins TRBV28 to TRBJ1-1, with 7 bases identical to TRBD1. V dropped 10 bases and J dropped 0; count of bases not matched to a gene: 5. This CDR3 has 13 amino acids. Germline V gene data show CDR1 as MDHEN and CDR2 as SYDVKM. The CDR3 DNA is TGTGCCATCGCGGGACAGCTGAACACTGAAGCTTTCTTT. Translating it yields CAIAGQLNTEAFF. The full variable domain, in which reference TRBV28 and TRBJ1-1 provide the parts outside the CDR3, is DVKVTQSSRYLVKRTGEKVFLECVQDMDHENMFWYRQDPGLGLRLIYFSYDVKMKEKGDIPEGYSVSREKKERFSLILESASTNQTSMYLCAIAGQLNTEAFFGQGTRLTVV.

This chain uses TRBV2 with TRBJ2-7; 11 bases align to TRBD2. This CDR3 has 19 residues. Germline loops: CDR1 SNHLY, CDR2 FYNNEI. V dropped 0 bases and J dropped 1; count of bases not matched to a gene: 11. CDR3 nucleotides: TGTGCCAGCAGTGAAGCGGGGGAACTAGCGGGAGCGTGGTCCTACGAGCAGTACTTC. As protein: CASSEAGELAGAWSYEQYF. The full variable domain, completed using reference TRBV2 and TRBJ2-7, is EPEVTQTPSHQVTQMGQEVILRCVPISNHLYFYWYRQILGQKVEFLVSFYNNEISEKSEIFDDQFSVERPDGSNFTLKIRSTKLEDSAMYFCASSEAGELAGAWSYEQYFGPGTRLTVT.

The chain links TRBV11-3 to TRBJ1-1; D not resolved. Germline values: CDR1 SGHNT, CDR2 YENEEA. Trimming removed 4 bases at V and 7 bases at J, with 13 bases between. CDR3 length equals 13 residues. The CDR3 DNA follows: TGTGCCAGCAGCTCCTCGGTAGAGGATGAAGCTTTCTTT. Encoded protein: CASSSSVEDEAFF. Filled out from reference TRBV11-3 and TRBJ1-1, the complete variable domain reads EAGVVQSPRYKIIEKKQPVAFWCNPISGHNTLYWYLQNLGQGPELLIRYENEEAVDDSQLPKDRFSAERLKGVDSTLKIQPAELGDSAVYLCASSSSVEDEAFFGQGTRLTVV.

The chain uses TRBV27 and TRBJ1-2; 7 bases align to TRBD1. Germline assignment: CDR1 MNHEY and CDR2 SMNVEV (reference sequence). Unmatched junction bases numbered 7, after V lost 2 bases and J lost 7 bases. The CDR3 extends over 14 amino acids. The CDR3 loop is CASSLGTATGGYTF. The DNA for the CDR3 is TGTGCCAGCAGTTTAGGGACAGCGACAGGTGGCTACACCTTC.

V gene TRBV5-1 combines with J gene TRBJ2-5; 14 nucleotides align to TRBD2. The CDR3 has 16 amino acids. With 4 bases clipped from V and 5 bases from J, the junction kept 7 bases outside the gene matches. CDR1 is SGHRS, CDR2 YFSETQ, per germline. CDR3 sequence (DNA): TGCGCCAGCAGCCCCGGGACTAGCGGGAGCTGGGAGACCCAGTACTTC. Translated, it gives CASSPGTSGSWETQYF. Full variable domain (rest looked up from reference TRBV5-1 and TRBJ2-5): KAGVTQTPRYLIKTRGQQVTLSCSPISGHRSVSWYQQTPGQGLQFLFEYFSETQRNKGNFPGRFSGRQFSNSRSEMNVSTLELGDSALYLCASSPGTSGSWETQYFGPGTRLLVL.